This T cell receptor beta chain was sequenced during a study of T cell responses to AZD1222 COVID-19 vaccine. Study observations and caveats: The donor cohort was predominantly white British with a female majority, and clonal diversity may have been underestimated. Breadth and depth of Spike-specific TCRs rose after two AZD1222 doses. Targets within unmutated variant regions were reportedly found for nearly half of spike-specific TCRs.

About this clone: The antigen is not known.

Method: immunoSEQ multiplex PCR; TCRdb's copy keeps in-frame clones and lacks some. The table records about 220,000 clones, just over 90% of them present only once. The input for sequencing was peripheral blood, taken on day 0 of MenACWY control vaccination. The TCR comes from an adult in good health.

The CDR3 protein is CASSLEVGGGYGTEAFF. CDR3 nucleotides: TGTGCCAGCAGTTTAGAGGTTGGGGGAGGGTATGGAACTGAAGCTTTCTTT. This chain connects TRBV27 to TRBJ1-1; maybe TRBD1 (5 bases). Trimming removed 2 bases at V and 5 bases at J, with 21 bases between. In germline, CDR1 is MNHEY, CDR2 SMNVEV (reference sequence). The CDR3 extends over 17 amino acids.